The subject of this entry is one TCR beta chain. Its antigen is still unknown. Per-base quality was not reported, and no clone a single base away is much larger than it. The CDR3 holds 15 amino acids from the cysteine to the phenylalanine. Just CDR3 DNA is preserved here, 45 bases in frame from base 1. CDR1 and CDR2, looked up from the germline V gene (reference sequence), are DFQATT and SNEGSKA. From V the trimming removes 5 bases and from J it removes 4 bases, while the gene matches leave 12 bases of the junction unaccounted for. TCRdb shows the sequencer as Illumina HiSeq 1500. The raw public data were reprocessed by TCRdb itself: fastp quality trimming at Q25, MiXCR clonotype calling, in-frame beta chains only. Rows matching on CDR3 protein sequence are summarized as one entry with the most common DNA and genes. The sample yields hundreds of thousands of distinct CDR3 sequences; 17% were counted once. The ten largest clones represent about 11% of the sample.

These data belong to a study of T cell repertoires in cytomegalovirus infection (dated by TCRdb to the late 2010s). Study-level background: The HLA type of each donor mattered for the analysis, because public TCR beta signatures pointed to carriage of CMV infection along with the matching HLA type. Paper-wide results and their limitations: Carriers of CMV infection plus the relevant HLA type were discriminated by the cumulative frequency of public TCR beta family members in the study cohort and in an independent approximately 360-donor cohort. The ex vivo response was dominated by HLA-C-restricted CMV-specific TCR beta clonotypes, which also provided the single most frequent clonotype in two of eight donors.

Sequencing was done on a sample of PBMCs. The sequence was collected from a human donor in good health (CMV status not recorded). Some clones in this sample may be carry-over from other donors' samples. The rearranged segments are TRBV20-1 and TRBJ2-5; 8 of the junction bases match TRBD1. Here is the DNA: TGCAGTGCTGAACCCCTGACAGGGGCTAGAGAGACCCAGTACTTC. The translation is CSAEPLTGARETQYF.